This TCR beta chain was observed in a study of blood T cell repertoires in COVID-19. V was pared by 2 bases and J by 7 bases, with 5 bases of the junction left unmatched. The CDR3 totals 15 residues. Germline loops: CDR1 SGHDT, CDR2 YYEEEE. The protocol was immunoSEQ multiplex PCR, while the TCRdb copy is restricted to in-frame clones and leaves out a portion. The sample holds 250,000 or so clones, roughly 88% seen once. This sequence was found in a middle-aged woman who had been exposed to COVID-19. Material: PBMCs or T cells enriched from blood (not recorded which). The chain has TRBV5-6 and TRBJ1-6; 8 nucleotides agree with TRBD1. Here the CDR3 reads CASSLMDRENSPLHF. CDR3 DNA: TGTGCCAGCAGCTTAATGGACAGGGAGAATTCACCCCTCCACTTT. Based on the CDR3 plus reference TRBV5-6 and TRBJ1-6, the full variable domain is DAGVTQSPTHLIKTRGQQVTLRCSPKSGHDTVSWYQQALGQGPQFIFQYYEEEERQRGNFPDRFSGHQFPNYSSELNVNALLLGDSALYLCASSLMDRENSPLHFGNGTRLTVT.